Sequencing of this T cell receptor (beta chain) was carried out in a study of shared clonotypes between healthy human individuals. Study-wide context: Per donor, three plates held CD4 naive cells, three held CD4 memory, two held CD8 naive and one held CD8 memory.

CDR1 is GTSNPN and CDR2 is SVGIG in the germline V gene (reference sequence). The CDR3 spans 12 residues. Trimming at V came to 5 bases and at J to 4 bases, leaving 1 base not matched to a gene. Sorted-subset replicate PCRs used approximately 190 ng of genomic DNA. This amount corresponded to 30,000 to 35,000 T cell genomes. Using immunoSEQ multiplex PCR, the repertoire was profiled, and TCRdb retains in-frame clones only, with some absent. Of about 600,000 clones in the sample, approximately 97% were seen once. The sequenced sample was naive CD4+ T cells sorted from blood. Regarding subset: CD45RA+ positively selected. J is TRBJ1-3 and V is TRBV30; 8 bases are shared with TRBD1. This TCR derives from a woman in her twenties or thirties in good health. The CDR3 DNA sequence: TGTGCCTGGGACAGGGGAGGAAACACCATATATTTT. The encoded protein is CAWDRGGNTIYF.